This T cell receptor (beta chain) was recorded in a study of cytomegalovirus exposure and HLA in healthy donors. After removal of 5 bases from V and 0 bases from J, the junction contained 6 bases not matched to a gene. In germline, CDR1 is LNHDA, CDR2 SQIVND (reference sequence). The CDR3 loop spans 15 amino acids. Primers: 60 Vbeta forward and 13 Jbeta reverse. Profiling relied on immunoSEQ multiplex PCR, and the TCRdb table lists in-frame clones only, not all of them. Here the sample spans 35,000 to 45,000 clones, roughly 63% being singletons. This TCR came from a man aged 60-69 years in good health and CMV-seropositive. Sequenced material: PBMCs. The chain links TRBV19 to TRBJ1-1, with 7 bases identical to TRBD1. The CDR3 nucleotides are TGTGCCAGTAGTCCAACACAGGGGCTGAACACTGAAGCTTTCTTT. Translation gives CASSPTQGLNTEAFF.